This paragraph reports one T cell receptor beta chain. TCRdb reprocessed the RT-PCR reads with MiXCR, giving one entry per CDR3 protein. The table has 400,000 to 550,000 distinct CDR3 sequences, around 25% seen once; the top ten hold approximately 2%. Germline CDR1 DFQATT, CDR2 SNEGSKA (reference sequence). The CDR3 length is 12 residues. V lost 2 bases and J lost 5, with 7 bases in between. The sample is drawn from a study of response to subunit inactivated influenza vaccine. The sequence came from a man aged 45-65 years who received an inactivated influenza vaccine. This material consisted of CD4+ T cells sorted from PBMCs, taken roughly 5 days after vaccination. V is TRBV20-1 and J is TRBJ2-1; D not resolved. The CDR3 loop reads CSARTTHNEQFF. The CDR3 DNA follows: TGCAGTGCTAGAACCACTCACAATGAGCAGTTCTTC.